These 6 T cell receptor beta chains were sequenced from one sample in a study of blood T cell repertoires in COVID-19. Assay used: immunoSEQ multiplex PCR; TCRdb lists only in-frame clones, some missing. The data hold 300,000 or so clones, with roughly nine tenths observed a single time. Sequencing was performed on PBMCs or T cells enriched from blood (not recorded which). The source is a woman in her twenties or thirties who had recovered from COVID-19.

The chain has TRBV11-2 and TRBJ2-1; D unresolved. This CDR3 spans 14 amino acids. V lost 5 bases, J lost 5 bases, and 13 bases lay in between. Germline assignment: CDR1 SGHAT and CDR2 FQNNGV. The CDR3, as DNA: TGTGCCAGCAGCCCAGACCTACTAAACAATGAGCAGTTCTTC. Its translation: CASSPDLLNNEQFF.

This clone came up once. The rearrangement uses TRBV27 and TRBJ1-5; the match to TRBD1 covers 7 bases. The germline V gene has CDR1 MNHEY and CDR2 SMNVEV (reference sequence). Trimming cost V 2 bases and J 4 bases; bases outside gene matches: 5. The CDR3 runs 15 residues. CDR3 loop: CASSLRGQTNQPQHF. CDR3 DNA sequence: TGTGCCAGCAGTTTAAGGGGACAGACTAATCAGCCCCAGCATTTT.

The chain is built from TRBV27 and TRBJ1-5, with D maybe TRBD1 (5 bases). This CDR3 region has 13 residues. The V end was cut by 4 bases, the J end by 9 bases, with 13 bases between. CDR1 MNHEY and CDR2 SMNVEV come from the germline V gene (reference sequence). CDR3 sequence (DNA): TGTGCCAGCAGTTCTATTTCAGGGCTGCCCCAGCATTTT. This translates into CASSSISGLPQHF.

The CDR3 DNA is TGCGCCAGCAGCCAAGACCCTGTTAGCACAGATACGCAGTATTTT. Its translation: CASSQDPVSTDTQYF. The rearrangement joins TRBV4-3 to TRBJ2-3, with D unresolved. V was shortened by 0 bases and J by 0 bases, with 7 bases between the two germline ends. Germline CDR1 is LGHNA and CDR2 is YSLEER. This CDR3 is 15 amino acids long.

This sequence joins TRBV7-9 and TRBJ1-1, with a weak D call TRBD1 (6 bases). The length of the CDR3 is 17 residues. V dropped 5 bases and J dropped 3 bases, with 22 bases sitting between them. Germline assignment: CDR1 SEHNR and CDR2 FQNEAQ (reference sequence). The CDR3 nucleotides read TGTGCCAGCAGCCGGATACAGGGAGTGGCGGTGGACACTGAAGCTTTCTTT. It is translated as CASSRIQGVAVDTEAFF.

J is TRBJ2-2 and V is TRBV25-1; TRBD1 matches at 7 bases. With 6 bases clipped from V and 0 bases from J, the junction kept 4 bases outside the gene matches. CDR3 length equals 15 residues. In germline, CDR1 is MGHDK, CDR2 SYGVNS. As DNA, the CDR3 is TGTGCCAGCAGGAAGGGGGCAGCGAACACCGGGGAGCTGTTTTTT. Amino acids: CASRKGAANTGELFF. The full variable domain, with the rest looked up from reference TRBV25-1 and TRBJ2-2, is EADIYQTPRYLVIGTGKKITLECSQTMGHDKMYWYQQDPGMELHLIHYSYGVNSTEKGDLSSESTVSRIRTEHFPLTLESARPSHTSQYLCASRKGAANTGELFFGEGSRLTVL.